This TCR beta chain was retrieved from a study of blood T cell repertoires in COVID-19. The CDR3 spans 14 residues. With 0 bases removed from V and 7 bases from J, the gap between germline ends came to 10 bases. CDR1 and CDR2 (germline): SGHRS, YFSETQ. Data came from immunoSEQ multiplex PCR; TCRdb stores just in-frame clones and leaves some out. In the table there are about 250,000 clones, about four fifths of which are singletons. Sample: peripheral blood. The TCR sequence derives from a man older than 75 with acute or convalescent COVID-19. The gene calls are TRBV5-1 and TRBJ1-4; D gene ambiguous. In nucleotides, the CDR3 is TGCGCCAGCAGCTTGGGGGTTTCGGGTGAAAAACTGTTTTTT. The encoded protein is CASSLGVSGEKLFF.